These T cell receptor beta chains were read from a single sample in a study of cytomegalovirus exposure and HLA in healthy donors. Some clones are missing from TCRdb's copy, which holds only in-frame ones; the method was immunoSEQ multiplex PCR. Among 120,000 to 150,000 clones listed, around 80% were seen once. The material sequenced was PBMCs. All receptors derive from a man aged 30-40 years in good health and CMV-seropositive. The conserved cysteine and the conserved F or W are not part of the CDR3 here. A row's size may be missing; if present it is once, few, many or a size class.

v_call clone_size cdr3_aa
TRBV6-6 NA ASSLGQHYEQY
TRBV29-1 NA SAAVTEAF
TRBV4-3 NA ASSQQTGRRGEAF
TRBV15 NA ATSRGKTVGYEQY
TRBV6-4 NA ASSIRAGGFNEQF
TRBV12-5 once ASGFDSNYGYT
TRBV18 NA ASSQGGYTEAF
TRBV4-3 NA ASSQGISTEAF
TRBV5-1 few ASSLGTVSPLH
TRBV28 NA ASSLGGREAF
TRBV30 NA AWSVEVAQF
TRBV28 few ASPGVGRQETQY
TRBV7-2 NA ASRPGGRGNTIY
TRBV6-5 NA ASSYLRAPDTQY
TRBV28 NA ASSPTGRDEQY
TRBV25-1 NA ASSERGDFCQF
TRBV9 NA ASSVGGRGETQY
TRBV6-5 NA ASSYGTSGTYEQY
TRBV29-1 NA SAFDTEAF
TRBV4-1 NA ASSRGSRDREETQY
TRBV7-9 few ASSADRPNTEAF
TRBV6-5 NA ASSYLTSPYEQY
TRBV5-1 NA ASSWGSGGNTIY
TRBV7-6 NA ASSSYHGGEGVRDTQY
TRBV5-6 NA ASSLVQGRDTEAF
TRBV5-1 NA ASSFSGVQETQY
TRBV12-5 NA ASGLYRRVGGEKLF
TRBV4-2 NA ASSRDRVSNQPQH
TRBV9 NA ASSVPSANTGELF
TRBV29-1 NA SVGQGRGYEQY
TRBV7-9 NA ASSSPRGGTYEQY